This TCR beta chain was captured by sequencing in a study of blood T cells in healthy people across ages. Overall study findings and caveats: When set beside aged donors, long-lived donors presented more naive CD4+ cells and higher diversity.

After removal of 7 bases from V and 5 bases from J, the junction contained 9 bases not matched to a gene. Germline CDR1 and CDR2: SQVTM and ANQGSEA. The CDR3 length is 13 residues. Using a J-beta primer mix together with a sample-barcoded 5' primer, a second PCR was run for roughly 7 to 11 cycles. TCRdb fed the 5' RACE reads into MiXCR, producing one record per CDR3 protein. The sample includes 650,000 to 900,000 distinct CDR3 sequences, about 62% of them seen just once. Points on this clonotype: Its antigen is not known.

This TCR was sampled from a man aged 25-45 years in good health. The gene calls are TRBV29-1 and TRBJ2-3, with TRBD2 matching 7 bases. Sample: blood. CDR3 sequence (DNA): TGCAGCGCAAGAGCGGGATCGGTAGATACGCAGTATTTT. Translated, it gives CSARAGSVDTQYF.